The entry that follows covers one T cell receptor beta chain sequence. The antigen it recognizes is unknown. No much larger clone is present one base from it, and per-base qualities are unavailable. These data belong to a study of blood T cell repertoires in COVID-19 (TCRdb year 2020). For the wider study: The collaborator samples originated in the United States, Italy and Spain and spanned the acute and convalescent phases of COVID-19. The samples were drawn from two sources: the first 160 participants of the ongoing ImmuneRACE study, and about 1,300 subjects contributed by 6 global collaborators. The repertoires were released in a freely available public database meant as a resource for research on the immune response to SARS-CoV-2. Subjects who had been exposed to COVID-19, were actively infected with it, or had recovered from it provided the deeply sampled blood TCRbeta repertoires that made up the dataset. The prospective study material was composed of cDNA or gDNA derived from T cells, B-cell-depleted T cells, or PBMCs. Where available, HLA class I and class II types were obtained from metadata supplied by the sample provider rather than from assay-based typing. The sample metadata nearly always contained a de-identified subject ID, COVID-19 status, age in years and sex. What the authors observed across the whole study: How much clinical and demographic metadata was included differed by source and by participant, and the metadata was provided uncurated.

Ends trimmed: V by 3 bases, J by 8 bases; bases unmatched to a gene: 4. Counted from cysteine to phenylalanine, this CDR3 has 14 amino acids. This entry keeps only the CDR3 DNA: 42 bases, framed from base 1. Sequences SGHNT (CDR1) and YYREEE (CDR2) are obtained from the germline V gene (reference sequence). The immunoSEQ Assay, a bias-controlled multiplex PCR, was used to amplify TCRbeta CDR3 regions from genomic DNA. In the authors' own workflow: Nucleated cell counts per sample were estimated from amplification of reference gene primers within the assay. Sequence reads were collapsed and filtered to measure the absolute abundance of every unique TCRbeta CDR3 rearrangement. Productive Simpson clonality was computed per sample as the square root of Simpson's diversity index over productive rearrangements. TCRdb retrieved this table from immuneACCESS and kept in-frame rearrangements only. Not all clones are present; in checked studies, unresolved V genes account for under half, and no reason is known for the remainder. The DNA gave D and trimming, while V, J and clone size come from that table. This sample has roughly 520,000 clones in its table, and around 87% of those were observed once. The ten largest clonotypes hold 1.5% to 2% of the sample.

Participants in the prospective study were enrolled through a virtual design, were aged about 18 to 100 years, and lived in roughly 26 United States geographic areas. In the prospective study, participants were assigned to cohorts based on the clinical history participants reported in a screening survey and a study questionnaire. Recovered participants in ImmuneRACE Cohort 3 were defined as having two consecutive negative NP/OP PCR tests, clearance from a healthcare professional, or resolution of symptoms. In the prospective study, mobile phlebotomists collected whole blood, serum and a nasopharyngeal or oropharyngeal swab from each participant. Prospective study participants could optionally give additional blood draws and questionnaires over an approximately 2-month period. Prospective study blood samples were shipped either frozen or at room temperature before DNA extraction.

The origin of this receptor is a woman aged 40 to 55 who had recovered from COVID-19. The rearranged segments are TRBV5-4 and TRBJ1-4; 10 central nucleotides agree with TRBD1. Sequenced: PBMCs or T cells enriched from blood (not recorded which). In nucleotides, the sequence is TGTGCCAGCAGCTATGGGGACAGGGGAGAAAAACTGTTTTTT. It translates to CASSYGDRGEKLFF.